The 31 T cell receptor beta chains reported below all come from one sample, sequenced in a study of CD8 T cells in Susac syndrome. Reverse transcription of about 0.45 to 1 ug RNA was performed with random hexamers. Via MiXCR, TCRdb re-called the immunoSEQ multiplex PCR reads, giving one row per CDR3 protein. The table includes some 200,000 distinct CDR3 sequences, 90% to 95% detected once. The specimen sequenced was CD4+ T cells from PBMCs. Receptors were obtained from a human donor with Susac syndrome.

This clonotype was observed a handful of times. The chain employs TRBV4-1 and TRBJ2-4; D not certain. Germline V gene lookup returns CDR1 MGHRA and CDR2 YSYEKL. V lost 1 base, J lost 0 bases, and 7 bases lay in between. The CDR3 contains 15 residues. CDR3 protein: CASSQASQAKNIQYF. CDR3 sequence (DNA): TGCGCCAGCAGCCAAGCCTCACAAGCCAAAAACATTCAGTACTTC.

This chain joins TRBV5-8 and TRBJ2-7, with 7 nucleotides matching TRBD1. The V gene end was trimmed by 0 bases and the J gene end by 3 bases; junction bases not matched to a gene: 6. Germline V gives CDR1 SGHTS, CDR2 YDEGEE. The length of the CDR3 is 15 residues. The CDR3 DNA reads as TGTGCCAGCAGCTTGGGAGGACAGGCCAACTACGAGCAGTACTTC. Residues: CASSLGGQANYEQYF.

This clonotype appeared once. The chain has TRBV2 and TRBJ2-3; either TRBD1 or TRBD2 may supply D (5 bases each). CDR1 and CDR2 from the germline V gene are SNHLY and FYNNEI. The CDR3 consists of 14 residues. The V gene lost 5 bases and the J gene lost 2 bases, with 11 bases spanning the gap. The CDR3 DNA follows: TGTGCCAGCAGTCCCGGGACGAACACAGATACGCAGTATTTT. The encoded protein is CASSPGTNTDTQYF.

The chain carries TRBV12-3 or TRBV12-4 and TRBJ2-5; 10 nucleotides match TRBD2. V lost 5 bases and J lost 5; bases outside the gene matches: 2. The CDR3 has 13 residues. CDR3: CASSTGLAETQYF. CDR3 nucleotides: TGTGCCAGCAGTACGGGACTAGCGGAGACCCAGTACTTC.

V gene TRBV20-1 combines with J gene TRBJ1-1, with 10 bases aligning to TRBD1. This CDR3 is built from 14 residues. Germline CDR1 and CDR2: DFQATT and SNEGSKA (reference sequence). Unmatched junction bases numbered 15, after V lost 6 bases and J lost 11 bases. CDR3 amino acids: CSAQGGQGPVGAFF. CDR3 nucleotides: TGCAGTGCCCAGGGGGGACAGGGGCCCGTGGGGGCTTTCTTT.

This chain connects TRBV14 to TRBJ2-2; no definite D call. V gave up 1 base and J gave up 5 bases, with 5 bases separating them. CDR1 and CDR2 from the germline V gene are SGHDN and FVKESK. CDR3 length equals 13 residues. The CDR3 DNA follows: TGTGCCAGCAGCCAAGGCGTGACCGGGGAGCTGTTTTTT. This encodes CASSQGVTGELFF.

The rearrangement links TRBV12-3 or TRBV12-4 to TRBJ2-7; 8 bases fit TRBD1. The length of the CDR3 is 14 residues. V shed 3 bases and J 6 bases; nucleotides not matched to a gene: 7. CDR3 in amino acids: CASSFSRGPREQYF. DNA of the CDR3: TGTGCCAGCAGTTTCTCCAGGGGGCCTCGCGAGCAGTACTTC.

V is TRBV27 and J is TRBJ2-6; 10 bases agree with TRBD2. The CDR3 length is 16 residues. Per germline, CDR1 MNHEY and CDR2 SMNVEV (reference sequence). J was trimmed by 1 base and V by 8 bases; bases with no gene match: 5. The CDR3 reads CASPTSGTSGANVLTF. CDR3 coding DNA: TGTGCCAGCCCCACTAGCGGGACGTCTGGGGCCAACGTCCTGACTTTC.

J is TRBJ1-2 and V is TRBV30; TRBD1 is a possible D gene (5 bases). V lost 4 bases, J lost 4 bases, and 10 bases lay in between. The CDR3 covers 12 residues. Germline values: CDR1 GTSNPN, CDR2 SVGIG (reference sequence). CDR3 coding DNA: TGTGCCTGGACGGAGGGGCCCTATGGCTACACCTTC. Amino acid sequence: CAWTEGPYGYTF.

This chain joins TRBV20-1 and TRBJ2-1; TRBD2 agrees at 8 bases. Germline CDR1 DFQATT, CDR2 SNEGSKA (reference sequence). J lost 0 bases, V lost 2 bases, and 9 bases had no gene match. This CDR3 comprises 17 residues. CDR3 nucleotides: TGCAGTGCTAGATCATTATTGGGGACTAGCTCCTACAATGAGCAGTTCTTC. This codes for CSARSLLGTSSYNEQFF.

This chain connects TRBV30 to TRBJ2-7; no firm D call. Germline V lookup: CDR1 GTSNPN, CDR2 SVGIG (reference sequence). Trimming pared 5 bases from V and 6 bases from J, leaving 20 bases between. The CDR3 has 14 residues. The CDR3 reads CAWDLISKDGEQYF. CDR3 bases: TGTGCCTGGGACCTCATTTCCAAAGATGGCGAGCAGTACTTC.

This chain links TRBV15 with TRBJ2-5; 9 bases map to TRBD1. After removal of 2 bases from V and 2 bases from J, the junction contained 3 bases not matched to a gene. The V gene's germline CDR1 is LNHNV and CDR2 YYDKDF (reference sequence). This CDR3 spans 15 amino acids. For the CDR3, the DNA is TGTGCCACCAGCAGATTACAGGGGGCACAAGAGACCCAGTACTTC. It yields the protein CATSRLQGAQETQYF.

The CDR3 DNA reads TGCGCCAGCTCCCAGACAGGGGTAAATACCGGGGAGCTGTTTTTT. This encodes CASSQTGVNTGELFF. The chain recombines TRBV5-1 with TRBJ2-2, with 8 positions matching TRBD1. This CDR3 contains 15 residues. Germline CDR1 is SGHRS and CDR2 is YFSETQ. V trimming: 7 bases; J trimming: 5 bases; junction bases outside the gene matches: 10.

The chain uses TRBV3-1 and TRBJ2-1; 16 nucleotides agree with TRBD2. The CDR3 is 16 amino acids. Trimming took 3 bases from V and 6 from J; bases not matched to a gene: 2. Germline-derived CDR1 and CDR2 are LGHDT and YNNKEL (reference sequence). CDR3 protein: CASSQGLAGGLNEQFF. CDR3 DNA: TGTGCCAGCAGCCAGGGACTAGCGGGGGGGCTCAATGAGCAGTTCTTC.

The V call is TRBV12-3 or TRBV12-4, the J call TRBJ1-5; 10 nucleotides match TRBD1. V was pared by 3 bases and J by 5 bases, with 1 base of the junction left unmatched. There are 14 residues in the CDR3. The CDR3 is CASSLTGGDQPQHF. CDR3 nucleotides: TGTGCCAGCAGTTTGACAGGGGGCGATCAGCCCCAGCATTTT.

The CDR3 sequence is CASSELRALQPQHF. As DNA, the CDR3 is TGTGCCAGCAGTGAATTAAGGGCTCTTCAGCCCCAGCATTTT. The chain links TRBV6-1 to TRBJ1-5; D is uncertain. V was clipped by 2 bases and J by 6 bases, with 11 bases between them. The CDR3 has 14 residues. CDR1 and CDR2 from the germline V gene are MNHNS and SASEGT.

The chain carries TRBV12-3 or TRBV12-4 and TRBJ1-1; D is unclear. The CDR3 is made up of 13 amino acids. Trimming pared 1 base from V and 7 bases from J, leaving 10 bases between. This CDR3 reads CASSLEHGSEAFF. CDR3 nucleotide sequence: TGTGCCAGCAGTTTAGAGCACGGGAGTGAAGCTTTCTTT.

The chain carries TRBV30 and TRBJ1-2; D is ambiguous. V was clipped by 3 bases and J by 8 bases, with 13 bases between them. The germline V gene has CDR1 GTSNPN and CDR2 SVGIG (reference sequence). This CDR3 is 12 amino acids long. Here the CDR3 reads CAWSGPSKGYTF. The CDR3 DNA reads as TGTGCCTGGAGCGGACCCTCGAAGGGCTACACCTTC.

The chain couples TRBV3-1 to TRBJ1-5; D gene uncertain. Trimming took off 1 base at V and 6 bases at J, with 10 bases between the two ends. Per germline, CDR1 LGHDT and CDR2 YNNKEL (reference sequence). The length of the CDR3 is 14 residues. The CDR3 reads CASSQGFIGQPQHF. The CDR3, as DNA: TGTGCCAGCAGCCAAGGTTTCATCGGTCAGCCCCAGCATTTT.

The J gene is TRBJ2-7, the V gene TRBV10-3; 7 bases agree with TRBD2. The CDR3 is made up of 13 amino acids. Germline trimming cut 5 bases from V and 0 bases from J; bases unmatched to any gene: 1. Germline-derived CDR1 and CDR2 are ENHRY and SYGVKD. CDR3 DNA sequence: TGTGCCATCAGTAGCGGGACCTCCTACGAGCAGTACTTC. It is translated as CAISSGTSYEQYF.

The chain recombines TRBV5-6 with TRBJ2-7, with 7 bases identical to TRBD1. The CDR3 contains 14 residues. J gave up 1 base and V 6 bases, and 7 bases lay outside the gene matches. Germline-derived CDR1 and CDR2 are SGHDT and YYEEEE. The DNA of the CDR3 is TGTGCCAGCACCAGACCGGGACAGTCCTACGAGCAGTACTTC. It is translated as CASTRPGQSYEQYF.

In DNA form, the CDR3 reads TGTGCCACCAGCAGAGGGACATCAAAAGGTATGGGCAATCAGCCCCAGCATTTT. It is translated as CATSRGTSKGMGNQPQHF. The chain carries TRBV15 and TRBJ1-5; D might be TRBD1 (5 bases). V lost 1 base and J lost 2, with 18 bases in between. The germline V gene encodes CDR1 LNHNV and CDR2 YYDKDF (reference sequence). The CDR3 loop spans 18 amino acids.

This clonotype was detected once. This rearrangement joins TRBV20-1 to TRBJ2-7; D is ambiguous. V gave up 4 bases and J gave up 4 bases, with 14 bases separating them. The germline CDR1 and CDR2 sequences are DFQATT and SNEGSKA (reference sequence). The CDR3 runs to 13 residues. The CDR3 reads CSANEVSLYEQYF. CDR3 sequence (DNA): TGCAGTGCTAATGAGGTGTCGTTGTACGAGCAGTACTTC.

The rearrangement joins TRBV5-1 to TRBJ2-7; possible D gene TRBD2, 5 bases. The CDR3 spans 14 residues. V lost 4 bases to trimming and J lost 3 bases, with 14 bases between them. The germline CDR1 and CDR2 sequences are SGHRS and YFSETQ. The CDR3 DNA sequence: TGCGCCAGCAGCGGCCGGGATATCCTCTACGAGCAGTACTTC. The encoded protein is CASSGRDILYEQYF.

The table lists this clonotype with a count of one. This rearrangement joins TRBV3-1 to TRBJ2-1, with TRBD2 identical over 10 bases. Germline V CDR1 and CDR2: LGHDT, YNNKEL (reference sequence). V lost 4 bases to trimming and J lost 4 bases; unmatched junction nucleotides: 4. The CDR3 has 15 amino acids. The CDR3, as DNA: TGTGCCAGCAGCCGGGTAGCGGGGGGATACAATGAGCAGTTCTTC. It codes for CASSRVAGGYNEQFF.

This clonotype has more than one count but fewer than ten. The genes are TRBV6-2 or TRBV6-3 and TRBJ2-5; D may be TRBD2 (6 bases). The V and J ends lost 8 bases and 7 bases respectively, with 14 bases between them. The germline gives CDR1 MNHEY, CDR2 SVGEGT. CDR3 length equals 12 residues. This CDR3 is CASRDSSWTQYF. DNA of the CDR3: TGTGCCAGCCGGGACTCCTCATGGACCCAGTACTTC.

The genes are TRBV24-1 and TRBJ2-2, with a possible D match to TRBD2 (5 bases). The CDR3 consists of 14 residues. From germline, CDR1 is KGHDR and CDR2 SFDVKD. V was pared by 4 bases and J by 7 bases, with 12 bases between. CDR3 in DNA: TGTGCCACCAGTGAGGACTCGGGGAGCGGGGAGCTGTTTTTT. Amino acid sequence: CATSEDSGSGELFF.

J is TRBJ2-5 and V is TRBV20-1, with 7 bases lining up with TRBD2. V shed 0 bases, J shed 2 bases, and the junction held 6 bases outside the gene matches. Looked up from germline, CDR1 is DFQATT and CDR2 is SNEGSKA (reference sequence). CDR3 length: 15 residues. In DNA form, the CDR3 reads TGCAGTGCTAGAGATATGGGGGGGGTGCAAGAGACCCAGTACTTC. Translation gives CSARDMGGVQETQYF.

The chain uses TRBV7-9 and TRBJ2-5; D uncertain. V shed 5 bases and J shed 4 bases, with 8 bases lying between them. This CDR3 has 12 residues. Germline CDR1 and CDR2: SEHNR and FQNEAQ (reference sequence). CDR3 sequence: CASSPEGETQYF. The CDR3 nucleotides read TGTGCCAGCAGCCCGGAAGGAGAGACCCAGTACTTC.

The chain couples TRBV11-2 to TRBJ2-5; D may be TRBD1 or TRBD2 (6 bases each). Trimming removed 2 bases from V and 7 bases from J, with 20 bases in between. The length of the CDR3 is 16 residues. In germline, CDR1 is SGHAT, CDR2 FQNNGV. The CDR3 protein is CASSLNEQGTGGTQYF. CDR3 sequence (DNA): TGTGCCAGCAGCTTAAACGAACAGGGTACCGGGGGGACCCAGTACTTC. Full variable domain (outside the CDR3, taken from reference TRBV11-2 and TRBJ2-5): EAGVAQSPRYKIIEKRQSVAFWCNPISGHATLYWYQQILGQGPKLLIQFQNNGVVDDSQLPKDRFSAERLKGVDSTLKIQPAKLEDSAVYLCASSLNEQGTGGTQYFGPGTRLLVL.

CDR3 sequence: CASSSFTGTRTYNEQFF. CDR3 coding DNA: TGTGCCAGCAGCTCTTTTACCGGGACTAGGACCTACAATGAGCAGTTCTTC. The V gene is TRBV3-1, the J gene TRBJ2-1; 8 bases match TRBD2. V gave up 5 bases and J gave up 2 bases; unmatched junction bases: 11. CDR3 size: 17 residues. Germline loops: CDR1 LGHDT, CDR2 YNNKEL (reference sequence).